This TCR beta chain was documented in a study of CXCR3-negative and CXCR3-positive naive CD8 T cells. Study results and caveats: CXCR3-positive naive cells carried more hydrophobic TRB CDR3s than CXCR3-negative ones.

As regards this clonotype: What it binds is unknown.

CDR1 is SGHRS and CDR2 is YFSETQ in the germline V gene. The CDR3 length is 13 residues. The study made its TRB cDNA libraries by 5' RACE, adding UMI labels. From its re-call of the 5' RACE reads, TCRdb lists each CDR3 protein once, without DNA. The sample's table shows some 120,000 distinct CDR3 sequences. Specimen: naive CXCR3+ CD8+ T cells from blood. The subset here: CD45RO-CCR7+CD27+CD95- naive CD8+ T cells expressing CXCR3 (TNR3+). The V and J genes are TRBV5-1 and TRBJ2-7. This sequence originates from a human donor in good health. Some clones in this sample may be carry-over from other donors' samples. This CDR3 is CASSLYSSYEQYF.